Listed below are T cell receptor beta chains from one sample, sequenced in a study of blood T cell repertoires in COVID-19. Profiling relied on immunoSEQ multiplex PCR, and the TCRdb table lists in-frame clones only, not all of them. The sample includes about half a million clones, approximately 89% seen only once; the top ten take around 0.9%. Sequencing was performed on peripheral blood. The receptors were gathered from a man aged 18 to 35 with COVID-19, enrolled during active disease. The CDR3 runs from the conserved cysteine through the conserved F or W. The D gene is left open where the match is weak. Clone size is shown for a subset of rows, as once, few, many or a class of expanded clone.

abundance: -; j_gene: TRBJ2-7; v_gene: TRBV7-9; d_gene: -; CDR3nt: TGTGCCAGCAGCTTAGAGGCCCCGGACTCGTACTCCTACGAGCAGTACTTC; CDR3aa: CASSLEAPDSYSYEQYF
abundance: -; j_gene: TRBJ2-2; v_gene: TRBV6-6; d_gene: TRBD1; CDR3nt: TGTGCCAGCAGTTACGATCAGACAGGGTACACCGGGGAGCTGTTTTTT; CDR3aa: CASSYDQTGYTGELFF
abundance: -; j_gene: TRBJ2-2; v_gene: TRBV6-5; d_gene: -; CDR3nt: TGTGCCAGCAGAGCGACAGGGAACACCGGGGAGCTGTTTTTT; CDR3aa: CASRATGNTGELFF
abundance: -; j_gene: TRBJ1-3; v_gene: TRBV10-2; d_gene: -; CDR3nt: TGCGCCAGCAGTGATGGGCAGGGCGCTGGAAACACCATATATTTT; CDR3aa: CASSDGQGAGNTIYF
abundance: -; j_gene: TRBJ2-1; v_gene: TRBV6-6; d_gene: -; CDR3nt: TGTGCCAGCAGTCACCGGGTAGCGGAAAGCTCCTACAATGAGCAGTTCTTC; CDR3aa: CASSHRVAESSYNEQFF
abundance: once; j_gene: TRBJ2-7; v_gene: TRBV5-1; d_gene: -; CDR3nt: TGCGCCAGCAGCTTGGGGGGGGTACCCTCTCACGAGCAGTACTTC; CDR3aa: CASSLGGVPSHEQYF
abundance: -; j_gene: TRBJ2-2; v_gene: TRBV19; d_gene: -; CDR3nt: TGTGCCAGTAGTCCTCTCCAGGGAAGCACCGGGGAGCTGTTTTTT; CDR3aa: CASSPLQGSTGELFF
abundance: -; j_gene: TRBJ2-5; v_gene: TRBV5-6; d_gene: -; CDR3nt: TGTGCCAGCAGCTTTCGAGGGCAAGAGACCCAGTACTTC; CDR3aa: CASSFRGQETQYF
abundance: -; j_gene: TRBJ1-2; v_gene: TRBV28; d_gene: TRBD1; CDR3nt: TGTGCCAGCAGTTTACAGGGGGCAGCTAACTATGGCTACACCTTC; CDR3aa: CASSLQGAANYGYTF
abundance: -; j_gene: TRBJ2-3; v_gene: TRBV2; d_gene: -; CDR3nt: TGTGCCAGCAGTGAAGCATGGAAACTAGGGGGGGAGGGAGATACGCAGTATTTT; CDR3aa: CASSEAWKLGGEGDTQYF
abundance: -; j_gene: TRBJ2-7; v_gene: TRBV11-2; d_gene: TRBD1; CDR3nt: TGTGCCAGCAGCTTAAGACAGGGGGGAACCTACGAGCAGTACTTC; CDR3aa: CASSLRQGGTYEQYF
abundance: -; j_gene: TRBJ2-1; v_gene: TRBV5-1; d_gene: TRBD2; CDR3nt: TGCGCCAGCAGCAGCCTAGCGGGAACGGGTAACAATGAGCAGTTCTTC; CDR3aa: CASSSLAGTGNNEQFF
abundance: -; j_gene: TRBJ1-4; v_gene: TRBV6-5; d_gene: -; CDR3nt: TGTGCCAGCAGCCGTGGAGGGGCACTAAATGAAAAACTGTTTTTT; CDR3aa: CASSRGGALNEKLFF
abundance: -; j_gene: TRBJ1-1; v_gene: TRBV6-1; d_gene: -; CDR3nt: TGTGCCAGCAGTGAATTAAGGACACCAGACACTGAAGCTTTCTTT; CDR3aa: CASSELRTPDTEAFF
abundance: -; j_gene: TRBJ2-5; v_gene: TRBV18; d_gene: -; CDR3nt: TGTGCCAGCTCACCCGGGAGCTGGGAGACCCAGTACTTC; CDR3aa: CASSPGSWETQYF
abundance: -; j_gene: TRBJ2-2; v_gene: TRBV2; d_gene: -; CDR3nt: TGTGCCAGCCATACAGGGATCGGGGAGCTGTTTTTT; CDR3aa: CASHTGIGELFF
abundance: -; j_gene: TRBJ2-2; v_gene: TRBV9; d_gene: -; CDR3nt: TGTGCCAGCAGCGTATCGAGTGCGAACACCGGGGAGCTGTTTTTT; CDR3aa: CASSVSSANTGELFF
abundance: -; j_gene: TRBJ1-4; v_gene: TRBV6-5; d_gene: -; CDR3nt: TGTGCCAGTGGGATACCAGGGTTAACTAATGAAAAACTGTTTTTT; CDR3aa: CASGIPGLTNEKLFF
abundance: -; j_gene: TRBJ2-7; v_gene: TRBV12-3/TRBV12-4; d_gene: TRBD1; CDR3nt: TGTGCCAGCAGTTCTGACAGGGGCTACGAGCAGTACTTC; CDR3aa: CASSSDRGYEQYF
abundance: -; j_gene: TRBJ2-7; v_gene: TRBV5-1; d_gene: TRBD2; CDR3nt: TGCGCCAGCAGCTTGTTTGGGGGGGCCTACGAGCAGTACTTC; CDR3aa: CASSLFGGAYEQYF
abundance: -; j_gene: TRBJ1-2; v_gene: TRBV5-1; d_gene: TRBD1; CDR3nt: TGCGCCAGCAGCCCCGGGACAGATAACTATGGCTACACCTTC; CDR3aa: CASSPGTDNYGYTF
abundance: -; j_gene: TRBJ2-7; v_gene: TRBV24-1; d_gene: -; CDR3nt: TGTGCCACCAGTGATGAAAGTCCGGCCTACGAGCAGTACTTC; CDR3aa: CATSDESPAYEQYF
abundance: -; j_gene: TRBJ2-7; v_gene: TRBV15; d_gene: -; CDR3nt: TGTGCCACCAGTTTGGCGGGTTCGACCTACGAGCAGTACTTC; CDR3aa: CATSLAGSTYEQYF
abundance: -; j_gene: TRBJ2-2; v_gene: TRBV19; d_gene: TRBD1; CDR3nt: TGTGCCAGTAACACAGGGGAAGAGAACACCGGGGAGCTGTTTTTT; CDR3aa: CASNTGEENTGELFF
abundance: once; j_gene: TRBJ1-1; v_gene: TRBV10-3; d_gene: TRBD1; CDR3nt: TGTGCCATCAGAGGACAGGGGGACACTGAAGCTTTCTTT; CDR3aa: CAIRGQGDTEAFF